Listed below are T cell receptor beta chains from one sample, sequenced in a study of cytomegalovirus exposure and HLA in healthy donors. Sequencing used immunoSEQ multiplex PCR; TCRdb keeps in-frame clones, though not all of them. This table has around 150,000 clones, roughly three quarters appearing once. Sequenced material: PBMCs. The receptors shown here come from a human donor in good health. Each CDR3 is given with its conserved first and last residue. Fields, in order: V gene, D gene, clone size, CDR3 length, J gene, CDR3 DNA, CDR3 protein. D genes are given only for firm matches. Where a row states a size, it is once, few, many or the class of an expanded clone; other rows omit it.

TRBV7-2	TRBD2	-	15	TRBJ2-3	TGTGCCAGCAGCTTAAGCGGGGGGGCCTGGGATACGCAGTATTTT	CASSLSGGAWDTQYF
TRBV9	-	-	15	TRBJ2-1	TGTGCCAGCAGCGTAGAGGCTAGCGCAGACAATGAGCAGTTCTTC	CASSVEASADNEQFF
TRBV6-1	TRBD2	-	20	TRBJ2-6	TGTGCCAGCAGTGGATCCGGGACTAGCGGGAGAGCGCCTGGGGCCAACGTCCTGACTTTC	CASSGSGTSGRAPGANVLTF
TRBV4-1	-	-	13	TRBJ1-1	TGCGCCAGCAGCCCCCAGGAGGGTCGTGAAGCTTTCTTT	CASSPQEGREAFF
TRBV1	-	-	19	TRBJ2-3	TGCACCAGCAGCCAAGAAAGGCCCAAGCTACGGGGTAGCACAGATACGCAGTATTTT	CTSSQERPKLRGSTDTQYF
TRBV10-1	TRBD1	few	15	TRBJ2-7	TGCGCCAGCGACCCTTTGGACAGGGCAATCTACGAGCAGTACTTC	CASDPLDRAIYEQYF
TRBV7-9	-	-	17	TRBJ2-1	TGTGCCAGCAGCTCTCTTGGACTGAGAAGCTCCTACAATGAGCAGTTCTTC	CASSSLGLRSSYNEQFF
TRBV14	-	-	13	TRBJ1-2	TGTGCCAGCAGCCTTCGATCAGGCTATGGCTACACCTTC	CASSLRSGYGYTF
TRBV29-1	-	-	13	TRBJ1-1	TGCAGCGTTAAACAGGGATTTAACACTGAAGCTTTCTTT	CSVKQGFNTEAFF
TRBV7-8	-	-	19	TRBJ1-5	TGTGCCAGCAGCGTAATAAAAGCGACAGATACTTATAGCAATCAGCCCCAGCATTTT	CASSVIKATDTYSNQPQHF
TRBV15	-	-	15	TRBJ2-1	TGTGCCACCAGCAGAGGGCAGGGGACCTACAATGAGCAGTTCTTC	CATSRGQGTYNEQFF
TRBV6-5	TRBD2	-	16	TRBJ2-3	TGTGCCAGCAGTTTCAGACTAGCGCCCACCGAAGATACGCAGTATTTT	CASSFRLAPTEDTQYF
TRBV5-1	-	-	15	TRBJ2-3	TGCGCCAGCAGCTTGGTCTTCAGGGCCACAGATACGCAGTATTTT	CASSLVFRATDTQYF
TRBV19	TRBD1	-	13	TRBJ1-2	TGTGCCAGTAACAGGGGAGTTGACTATGGCTACACCTTC	CASNRGVDYGYTF
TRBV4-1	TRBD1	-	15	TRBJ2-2	TGCGCCAGCAGCCAAGACCAGGGGGTCACCGGGGAGCTGTTTTTT	CASSQDQGVTGELFF
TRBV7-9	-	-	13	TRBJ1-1	TGTGCCAGCAGCTTAGTTGGGAGTTCTGAAGCTTTCTTT	CASSLVGSSEAFF
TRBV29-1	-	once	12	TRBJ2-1	TGCAGCGTTGAGGGAGTTCACGGAGGGCAGTTCTTC	CSVEGVHGGQFF
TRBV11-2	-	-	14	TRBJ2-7	TGTGCCAGCAGCTTACCGATTAGCTCCTACGAGCAGTACTTC	CASSLPISSYEQYF
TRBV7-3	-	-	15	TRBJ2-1	TGTGCCAGCAGCCCCGGGGGTGCCGGGGGGCGTGAGCAGTTCTTC	CASSPGGAGGREQFF
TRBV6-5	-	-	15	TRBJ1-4	TGTGCCAGCAGTTACGTCAGGGCCAATAATGAAAAACTGTTTTTT	CASSYVRANNEKLFF
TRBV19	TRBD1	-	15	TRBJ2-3	TGTGCCAGTATAGGGGGCGGACCTAGCACAGATACGCAGTATTTT	CASIGGGPSTDTQYF
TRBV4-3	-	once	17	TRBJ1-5	TGCGCCAGCAGCCAAGGGGCGTCCGATGCGAGCAATCAGCCCCAGCATTTT	CASSQGASDASNQPQHF
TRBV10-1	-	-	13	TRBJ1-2	TGCGCCAGCAGTGGACAGGCTAACTATGGCTACACCTTC	CASSGQANYGYTF
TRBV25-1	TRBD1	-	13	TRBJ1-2	TGTGCCACCCAACCTACGACAGGGGTCGGCTACACCTTC	CATQPTTGVGYTF
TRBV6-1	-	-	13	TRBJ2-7	TGTGCCAGCAGTGTAGGGGTCGCCTACGAGCAGTACTTC	CASSVGVAYEQYF
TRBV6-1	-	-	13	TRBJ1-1	TGTGCCAGCAGGGGACACATGAACACTGAAGCTTTCTTT	CASRGHMNTEAFF
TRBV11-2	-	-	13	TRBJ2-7	TGTGCCAGCAGCTTAGATGTCGTCTACGAGCAGTACTTC	CASSLDVVYEQYF
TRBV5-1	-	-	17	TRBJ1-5	TGCGCCAGCAGCTGGGGGGTGGGGGTCCAATCGAATCAGCCCCAGCATTTT	CASSWGVGVQSNQPQHF
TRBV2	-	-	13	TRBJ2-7	TGTGCCAGCAGTGAGGAGCAGAGCTACGAGCAGTACTTC	CASSEEQSYEQYF
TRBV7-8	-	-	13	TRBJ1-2	TGTGCCAGCAGCCCAGACAGGCTCTATGGCTACACCTTC	CASSPDRLYGYTF
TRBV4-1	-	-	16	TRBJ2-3	TGCGCCAGCAGCCAAGATTCCCTAACTGGCACAGATACGCAGTATTTT	CASSQDSLTGTDTQYF
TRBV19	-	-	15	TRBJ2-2	TGTGCCAGTAGTAGCGGGGAACCGAACACCGGGGAGCTGTTTTTT	CASSSGEPNTGELFF
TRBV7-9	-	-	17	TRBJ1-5	TGTGCCAGCAGCTTAGGGGGGACAAGGGCTAGCAATCAGCCCCAGCATTTT	CASSLGGTRASNQPQHF
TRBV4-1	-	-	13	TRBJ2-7	TGCGCCAGCAGCCAAGAGCGGTCCTACGAGCAGTACTTC	CASSQERSYEQYF
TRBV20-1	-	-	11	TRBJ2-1	TGCAGTGCTTCAAGAGCCACCACGCCCTTCTTC	CSASRATTPFF
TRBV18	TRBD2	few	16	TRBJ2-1	TGTGCCAGCTCACCCTCCGGGGAGGGGTACTTCTATGAGCAGTTCTTC	CASSPSGEGYFYEQFF
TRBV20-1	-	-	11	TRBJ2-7	TGCAGTGCTAGAGATCTACCCGAGCAGTACTTC	CSARDLPEQYF
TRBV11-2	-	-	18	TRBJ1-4	TGTGCCAGCAGCTTTAACGCCCAGGGGATAAGTCGGAAAGAAAAACTGTTTTTT	CASSFNAQGISRKEKLFF
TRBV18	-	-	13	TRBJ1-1	TGTGCCAGCTCACCATTTAAGAACACTGAAGCTTTCTTT	CASSPFKNTEAFF
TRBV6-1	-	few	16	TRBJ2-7	TGTGCCAGCAGTGATCGATTAACAGGGCGGGGGTACGAGCAGTACTTC	CASSDRLTGRGYEQYF
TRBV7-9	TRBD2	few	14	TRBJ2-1	TGTGCCAGCAGCCCCCGGGAGGGCCTCGATGAGCAGTTCTTC	CASSPREGLDEQFF
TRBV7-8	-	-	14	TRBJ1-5	TGTGCCAGCAGCCAGCATGAAGGGGGTCAGCCCCAGCATTTT	CASSQHEGGQPQHF
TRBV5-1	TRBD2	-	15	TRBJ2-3	TGCGCCAGCAGCTTGGAGGCGGGGGGCACAGATACGCAGTATTTT	CASSLEAGGTDTQYF
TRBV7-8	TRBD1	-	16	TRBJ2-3	TGTGCCAGCAGCTCGCCACCGGGACAGGGACCAGATACGCAGTATTTT	CASSSPPGQGPDTQYF
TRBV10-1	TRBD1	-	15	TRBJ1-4	TGCGCCAGCAGTGAACAGACAGGGAGCGGGGAAAAACTGTTTTTT	CASSEQTGSGEKLFF
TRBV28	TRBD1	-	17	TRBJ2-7	TGTGCCAGCAGTCTGTGGGCCGAGGGACAGGGGTCCTACGAGCAGTACTTC	CASSLWAEGQGSYEQYF
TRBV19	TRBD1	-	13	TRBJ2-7	TGTGCCAGTAGTTCCCAGGGGGCTGAAGAGCAGTACTTC	CASSSQGAEEQYF